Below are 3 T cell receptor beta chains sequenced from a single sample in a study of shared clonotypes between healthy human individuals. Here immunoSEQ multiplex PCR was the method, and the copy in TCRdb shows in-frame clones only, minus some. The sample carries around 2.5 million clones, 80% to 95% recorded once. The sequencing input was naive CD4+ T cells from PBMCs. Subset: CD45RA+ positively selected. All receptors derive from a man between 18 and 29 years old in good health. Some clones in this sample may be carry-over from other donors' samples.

The CDR3: CASSHTSGVVETQYF. CDR3 sequence (DNA): TGTGCCAGCAGTCACACTAGCGGGGTTGTTGAGACCCAGTACTTC. The V call is TRBV7-2, the J call TRBJ2-5; 10 positions match TRBD2. There are 15 residues in the CDR3. CDR1 is SGHTA and CDR2 is FQGNSA in the germline V gene. After removal of 6 bases from V and 5 bases from J, the junction contained 9 bases not matched to a gene.

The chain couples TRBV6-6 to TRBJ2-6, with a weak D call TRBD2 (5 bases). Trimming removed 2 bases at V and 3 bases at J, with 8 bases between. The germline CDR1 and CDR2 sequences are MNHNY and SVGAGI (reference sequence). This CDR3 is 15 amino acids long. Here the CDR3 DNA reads TGTGCCAGCAGTTACGGAGGAGGTGGGGCCAACGTCCTGACTTTC. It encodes CASSYGGGGANVLTF.

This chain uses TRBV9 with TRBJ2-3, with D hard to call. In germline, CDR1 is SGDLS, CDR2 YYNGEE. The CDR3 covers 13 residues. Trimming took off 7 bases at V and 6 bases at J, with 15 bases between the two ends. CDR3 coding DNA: TGTGCCAGCGGGAAAGACTCTAGGGATACGCAGTATTTT. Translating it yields CASGKDSRDTQYF.